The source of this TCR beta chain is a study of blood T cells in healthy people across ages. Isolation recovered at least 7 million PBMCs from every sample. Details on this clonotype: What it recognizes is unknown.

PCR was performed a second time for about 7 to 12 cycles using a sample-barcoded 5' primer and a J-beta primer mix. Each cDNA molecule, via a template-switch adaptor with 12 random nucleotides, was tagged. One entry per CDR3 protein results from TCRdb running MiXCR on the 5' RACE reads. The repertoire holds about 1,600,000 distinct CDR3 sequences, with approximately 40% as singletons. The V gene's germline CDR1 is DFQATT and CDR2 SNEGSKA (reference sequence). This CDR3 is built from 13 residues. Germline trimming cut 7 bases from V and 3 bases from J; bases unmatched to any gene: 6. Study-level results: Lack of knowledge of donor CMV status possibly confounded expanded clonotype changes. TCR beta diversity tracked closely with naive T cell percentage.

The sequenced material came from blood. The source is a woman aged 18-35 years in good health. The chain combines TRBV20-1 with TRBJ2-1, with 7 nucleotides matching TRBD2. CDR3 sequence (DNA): TGCAGTGGGTGGCTAGCGGACTACAATGAGCAGTTCTTC. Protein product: CSGWLADYNEQFF.